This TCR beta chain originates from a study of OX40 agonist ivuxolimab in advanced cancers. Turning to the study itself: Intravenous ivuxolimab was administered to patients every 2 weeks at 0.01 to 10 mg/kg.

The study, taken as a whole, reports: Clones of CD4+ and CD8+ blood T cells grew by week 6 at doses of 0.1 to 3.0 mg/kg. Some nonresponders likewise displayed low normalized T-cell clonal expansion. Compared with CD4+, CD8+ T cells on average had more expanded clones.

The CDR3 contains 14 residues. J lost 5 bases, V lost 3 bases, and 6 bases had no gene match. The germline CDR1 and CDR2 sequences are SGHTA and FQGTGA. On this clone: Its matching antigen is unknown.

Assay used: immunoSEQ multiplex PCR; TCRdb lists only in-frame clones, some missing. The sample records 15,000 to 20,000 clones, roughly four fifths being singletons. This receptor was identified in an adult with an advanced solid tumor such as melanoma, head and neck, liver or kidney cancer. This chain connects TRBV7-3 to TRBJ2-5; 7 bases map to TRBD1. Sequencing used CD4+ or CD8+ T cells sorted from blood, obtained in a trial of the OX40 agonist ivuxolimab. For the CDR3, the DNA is TGTGCCAGCAGCTTGACAGGGCCGCGGGAGACCCAGTACTTC. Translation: CASSLTGPRETQYF. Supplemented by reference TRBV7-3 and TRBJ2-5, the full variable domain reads GAGVSQTPSNKVTEKGKYVELRCDPISGHTALYWYRQSLGQGPEFLIYFQGTGAADDSGLPNDRFFAVRPEGSVSTLKIQRTERGDSAVYLCASSLTGPRETQYFGPGTRLLVL.